This T cell receptor (beta chain) emerged from a study of shared clonotypes between healthy human individuals. As for the study in general: Per-donor plates numbered three CD4 naive, three CD4 memory, two CD8 naive and one CD8 memory.

Study outcomes and limitations: Genetic and exposure-history diversity was limited by the few donors. Naive subsets generally had larger estimated richness than memory subsets. With a few donors compared, approximately 5% of naive CD4 clonotypes were shared.

Worth noting for this clone: Its matching antigen is unknown.

Some clones are missing from TCRdb's copy, which holds only in-frame ones; the method was immunoSEQ multiplex PCR. The sample holds about 1,800,000 clones, about 95% seen once. Only CD45RO-negative cells positively selected for CCR7 counted as naive CD8 cells, so terminally differentiated effector memory CD45RA+ cells were excluded. The sequencing input was naive CD8+ T cells sorted from blood. The sequence was obtained from a man aged 18 to 29 in good health.

As DNA, the CDR3 is TGTGCCAGCAGTTTATCGGCCGCCTGGGTGGGCAACACCGGGGAGCTGTTTTTT. This sequence encodes CASSLSAAWVGNTGELFF. The chain recombines TRBV27 with TRBJ2-2; no definite D call. From germline, CDR1 is MNHEY and CDR2 SMNVEV (reference sequence). CDR3 length: 18 residues. The germline V and J ends were trimmed by 0 bases and 2 bases, with 16 bases remaining between them.